The source of this T cell receptor (beta chain) is a study of beta chain features in type 1 diabetes. Expressed TCRB transcripts were sequenced because the isolated RNA had all been reverse transcribed beforehand. Clones were read by immunoSEQ multiplex PCR, and TCRdb kept only the in-frame ones, dropping some. This table has roughly 500,000 clones, around 10% appearing once. CDR3 length: 14 residues. V lost 3 bases and J lost 3; bases outside the gene matches: 2. Germline values: CDR1 KGHSH, CDR2 LQKENI. Study results and caveats: Moderately but significantly shorter TCRB CDR3s were found in Type 1 diabetes patients in all four CD4+ subsets.

As for this clone: The antigen remains undetermined.

This chain uses TRBV18 with TRBJ2-7, with 10 bases matching TRBD2. The clonotype originates from a woman aged 18-29 years in good health. The sequenced sample consisted of naive CD4+ T cells from blood. The CDR3 region has the DNA TGTGCCAGCTCACCGGGACTAGCGTACTACGAGCAGTACTTC. This sequence encodes CASSPGLAYYEQYF.